The T cell receptor (beta chain) under discussion was sequenced for a study of regulatory T cells in long-lasting Graves disease. Time point here: newly diagnosed GD, antithyroid drugs for less than 3 months. PBMCs were the source of the RNA used for TCR sequencing. The germline gives CDR1 SEHNR, CDR2 FQNEAQ (reference sequence). The V end lost 0 bases, the J end lost 9 bases, and 20 bases lay between the germline ends. This CDR3 is 17 amino acids long. CDR3-region Arm-PCR and iRepertoire HTBI primers produced the TCR beta libraries. TCRdb re-analysed the multiplex PCR reads in MiXCR, keeping a single row per CDR3 protein. The table includes roughly 500,000 distinct CDR3 sequences, about 13% detected once. These same records also appear under a second study, on T cells in Graves' hyperthyroidism and ophthalmopathy.

This TCR came from a man aged 25 to 45 with Graves disease. The sequencing here drew on peripheral blood mononuclear cells (PBMCs), taken at new diagnosis, from a patient treated with antithyroid drugs. The chain joins TRBV7-9 to TRBJ2-2; a possible D gene is TRBD2 (6 bases). CDR3 bases: TGTGCCAGCAGCTTAGCTCGGGTTAGCGGAGGCCCCAGGGAGCTGTTTTTT. It codes for CASSLARVSGGPRELFF. The entire variable domain, with the rest obtained from reference TRBV7-9 and TRBJ2-2, is as follows: DTGVSQNPRHKITKRGQNVTFRCDPISEHNRLYWYRQTLGQGPEFLTYFQNEAQLEKSRLLSDRFSAERPKGSFSTLEIQRTEQGDSAMYLCASSLARVSGGPRELFFGEGSRLTVL.